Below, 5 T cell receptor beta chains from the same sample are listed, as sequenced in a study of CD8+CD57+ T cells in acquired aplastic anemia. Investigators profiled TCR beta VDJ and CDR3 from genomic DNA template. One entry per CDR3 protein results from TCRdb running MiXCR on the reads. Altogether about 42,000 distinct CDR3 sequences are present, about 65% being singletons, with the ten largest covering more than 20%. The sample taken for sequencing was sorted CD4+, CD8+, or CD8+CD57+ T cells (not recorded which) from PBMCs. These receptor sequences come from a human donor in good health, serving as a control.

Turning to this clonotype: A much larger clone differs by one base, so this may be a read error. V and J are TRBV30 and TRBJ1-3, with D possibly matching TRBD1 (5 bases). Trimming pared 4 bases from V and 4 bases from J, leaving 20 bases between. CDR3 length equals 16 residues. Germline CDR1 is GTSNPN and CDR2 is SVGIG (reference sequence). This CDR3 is CAWNGGESLCGNTIYF. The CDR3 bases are TGTGCCTGGAATGGGGGGGAAAGTCTTTGCGGAAACACCATATATTTT.

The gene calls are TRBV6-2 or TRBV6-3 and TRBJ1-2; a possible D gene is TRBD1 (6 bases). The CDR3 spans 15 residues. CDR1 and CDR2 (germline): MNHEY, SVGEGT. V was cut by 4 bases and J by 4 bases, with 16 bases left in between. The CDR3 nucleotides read TGTGCCAGCAGTTTAGCCCCGGACAGAGTCTATGGCTACACCTTC. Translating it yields CASSLAPDRVYGYTF.

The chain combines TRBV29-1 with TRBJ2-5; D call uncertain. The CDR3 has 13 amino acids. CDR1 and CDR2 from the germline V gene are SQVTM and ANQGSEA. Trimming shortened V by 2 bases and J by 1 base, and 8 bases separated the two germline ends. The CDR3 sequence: CSVELLIQETQYF. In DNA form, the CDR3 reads TGCAGCGTTGAATTACTCATCCAAGAGACCCAGTACTTC.

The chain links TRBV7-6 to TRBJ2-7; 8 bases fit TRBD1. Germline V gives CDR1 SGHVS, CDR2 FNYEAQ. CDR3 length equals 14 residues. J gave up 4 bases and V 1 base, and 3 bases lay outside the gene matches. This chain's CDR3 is CASSLVQGGYEQYF. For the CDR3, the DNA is TGTGCCAGCAGCTTAGTACAGGGGGGATACGAGCAGTACTTC.

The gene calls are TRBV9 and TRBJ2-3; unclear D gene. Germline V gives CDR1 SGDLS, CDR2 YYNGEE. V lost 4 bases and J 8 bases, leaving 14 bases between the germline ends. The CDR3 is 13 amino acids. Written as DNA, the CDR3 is TGTGCCAGCAGCTTGGCTGCGCGAGCTACGCAGTATTTT. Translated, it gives CASSLAARATQYF.